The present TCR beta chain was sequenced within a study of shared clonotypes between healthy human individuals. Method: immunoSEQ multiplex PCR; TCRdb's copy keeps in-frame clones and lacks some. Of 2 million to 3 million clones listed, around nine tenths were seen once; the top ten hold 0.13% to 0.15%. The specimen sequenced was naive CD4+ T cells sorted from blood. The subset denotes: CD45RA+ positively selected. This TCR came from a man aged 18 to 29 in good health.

The CDR3 region is CASSLQQQTNYGYTF. CDR3 sequence (DNA): TGCGCCAGCAGCCTCCAACAGCAAACCAACTATGGCTACACCTTC. The V and J genes are TRBV4-1 and TRBJ1-2; D ambiguous. Germline V gene sequence: CDR1 MGHRA, CDR2 YSYEKL. The CDR3 loop spans 15 amino acids. V shed 4 bases and J shed 2 bases, with 14 bases lying between them.